This is a list of T cell receptor beta chains from one sample in a study of T-cell reconstitution after alpha-beta-depleted transplantation in children. TCRdb fed the PCR reads into MiXCR, producing one record per CDR3 protein. The sample shows over 300,000 distinct CDR3 sequences, over 9% of them seen only once. Sample: PBMCs from the stem cell graft donor, taken from the stem cell graft. The receptors come from a human donor who donated a stem cell graft to a child with acute lymphoblastic leukemia. Both conserved end residues are part of each CDR3. Fields, in order: clone size, J gene, D gene, V gene, CDR3 protein, CDR3 DNA. The D gene is left open where the match is weak. A row's size may be missing; if present it is once, few, many or a size class.

abundance: many
j_gene: TRBJ2-1
d_gene: .
v_gene: TRBV29-1
CDR3aa: CSVYYLEQFF
CDR3nt: TGCAGCGTTTACTACCTCGAGCAGTTCTTC

abundance: .
j_gene: TRBJ2-1
d_gene: .
v_gene: TRBV7-3
CDR3aa: CASSLAGQRDNEQFF
CDR3nt: TGTGCCAGCAGCTTAGCGGGCCAGCGGGACAATGAGCAGTTCTTC

abundance: .
j_gene: TRBJ2-5
d_gene: .
v_gene: TRBV20-1
CDR3aa: CSARMAGPQETQYF
CDR3nt: TGCAGTGCTAGAATGGCGGGCCCCCAAGAGACCCAGTACTTC

abundance: few
j_gene: TRBJ2-7
d_gene: TRBD2
v_gene: TRBV4-3
CDR3aa: CASSQGLAGTEQYF
CDR3nt: TGCGCCAGCAGCCAAGGCCTAGCGGGGACCGAGCAGTACTTC

abundance: many
j_gene: TRBJ2-3
d_gene: .
v_gene: TRBV4-1
CDR3aa: CASSQVFIADRTDTQYF
CDR3nt: TGCGCCAGCAGCCAAGTCTTTATAGCGGACCGCACAGATACGCAGTATTTT

abundance: few
j_gene: TRBJ2-1
d_gene: TRBD2
v_gene: TRBV10-3
CDR3aa: CAISEFSGTGEQFF
CDR3nt: TGTGCCATCAGTGAGTTTAGCGGGACGGGTGAGCAGTTCTTC

abundance: .
j_gene: TRBJ2-4
d_gene: TRBD2
v_gene: TRBV4-3
CDR3aa: CASSFGLVGPKDIQYF
CDR3nt: TGCGCCAGCAGCTTCGGACTAGTGGGCCCCAAAGACATTCAGTACTTC

abundance: many
j_gene: TRBJ2-4
d_gene: TRBD2
v_gene: TRBV12-3/TRBV12-4
CDR3aa: CASRSTSGRNIQYF
CDR3nt: TGTGCCAGCAGGAGCACTAGCGGGAGGAACATTCAGTACTTC

abundance: .
j_gene: TRBJ2-1
d_gene: .
v_gene: TRBV6-2/TRBV6-3
CDR3aa: CASTQGGGFLDEQFF
CDR3nt: TGTGCCAGCACTCAGGGAGGGGGGTTTTTAGATGAGCAGTTCTTC

abundance: .
j_gene: TRBJ2-7
d_gene: TRBD1
v_gene: TRBV20-1
CDR3aa: CSARDLRGQLYEQYF
CDR3nt: TGCAGTGCTAGAGACCTCAGGGGGCAATTGTACGAGCAGTACTTC

abundance: few
j_gene: TRBJ2-7
d_gene: TRBD2
v_gene: TRBV7-7
CDR3aa: CAVAGGPGEQYF
CDR3nt: TGTGCGGTAGCGGGAGGGCCTGGCGAGCAGTACTTC

abundance: many
j_gene: TRBJ2-1
d_gene: .
v_gene: TRBV9
CDR3aa: CASSAGASSYNEQFF
CDR3nt: TGTGCCAGCAGCGCGGGGGCAAGCTCCTACAATGAGCAGTTCTTC

abundance: .
j_gene: TRBJ1-2
d_gene: .
v_gene: TRBV28
CDR3aa: CATGAQFIYGYTF
CDR3nt: TGTGCCACGGGAGCGCAGTTTATCTATGGCTACACCTTC

abundance: .
j_gene: TRBJ2-1
d_gene: .
v_gene: TRBV12-3/TRBV12-4
CDR3aa: CASNLGERGSYNEQFF
CDR3nt: TGTGCCAGCAACCTGGGTGAGAGGGGGTCCTACAATGAGCAGTTCTTC

abundance: few
j_gene: TRBJ1-2
d_gene: .
v_gene: TRBV29-1
CDR3aa: CSVEKSNYGYTF
CDR3nt: TGCAGCGTTGAAAAGTCGAACTATGGCTACACCTTC

abundance: many
j_gene: TRBJ2-3
d_gene: .
v_gene: TRBV20-1
CDR3aa: CSASTDTQYF
CDR3nt: TGCAGTGCGAGCACAGATACGCAGTATTTT

abundance: .
j_gene: TRBJ2-1
d_gene: .
v_gene: TRBV20-1
CDR3aa: CSTYGMAGSSYNEQFF
CDR3nt: TGCAGTACCTACGGCATGGCAGGAAGCTCCTACAATGAGCAGTTCTTC

abundance: .
j_gene: TRBJ1-3
d_gene: .
v_gene: TRBV5-1
CDR3aa: CASRLESTGNTIYF
CDR3nt: TGCGCCAGCAGGTTAGAATCTACTGGAAACACCATATATTTT

abundance: many
j_gene: TRBJ2-2
d_gene: .
v_gene: TRBV7-9
CDR3aa: CASSRKQNTGELFF
CDR3nt: TGTGCCAGCAGCCGAAAACAGAACACCGGGGAGCTGTTTTTT

abundance: .
j_gene: TRBJ2-1
d_gene: TRBD2
v_gene: TRBV5-5
CDR3aa: CASSLDLFPSGSNEQFF
CDR3nt: TGTGCCAGCAGCTTGGATCTGTTTCCTAGCGGGAGCAATGAGCAGTTCTTC

abundance: many
j_gene: TRBJ2-5
d_gene: .
v_gene: TRBV11-2
CDR3aa: CASSFSGQETQYF
CDR3nt: TGTGCCAGCAGCTTCAGCGGACAAGAGACCCAGTACTTC

abundance: .
j_gene: TRBJ2-6
d_gene: .
v_gene: TRBV27
CDR3aa: CASSTQFMGSGANVLTF
CDR3nt: TGTGCCAGCAGTACCCAATTCATGGGCTCTGGGGCCAACGTCCTGACTTTC

abundance: few
j_gene: TRBJ2-1
d_gene: TRBD2
v_gene: TRBV20-1
CDR3aa: CSARSPGLHAQSSYNEQFF
CDR3nt: TGCAGTGCTAGATCTCCGGGACTACATGCTCAAAGCTCCTACAATGAGCAGTTCTTC

abundance: many
j_gene: TRBJ2-1
d_gene: TRBD2
v_gene: TRBV27
CDR3aa: CASSATSGVYNEQFF
CDR3nt: TGTGCCAGCAGTGCGACTAGCGGGGTATACAATGAGCAGTTCTTC

abundance: few
j_gene: TRBJ2-7
d_gene: .
v_gene: TRBV5-5
CDR3aa: CASSLAWGSYEQYF
CDR3nt: TGTGCCAGCAGCTTGGCTTGGGGCTCCTACGAGCAGTACTTC

abundance: .
j_gene: TRBJ2-3
d_gene: .
v_gene: TRBV20-1
CDR3aa: CSARPPTGDTQYF
CDR3nt: TGCAGTGCTAGACCCCCTACCGGAGATACGCAGTATTTT

abundance: .
j_gene: TRBJ2-3
d_gene: TRBD2
v_gene: TRBV28
CDR3aa: CASSLRGLVVPTDTQYF
CDR3nt: TGTGCCAGCAGTTTGAGGGGACTAGTAGTGCCCACAGATACGCAGTATTTT

abundance: few
j_gene: TRBJ2-3
d_gene: .
v_gene: TRBV20-1
CDR3aa: CSAQTDTQYF
CDR3nt: TGCAGTGCCCAGACAGATACGCAGTATTTT

abundance: many
j_gene: TRBJ2-3
d_gene: TRBD2
v_gene: TRBV7-2
CDR3aa: CASRLAGAETSTDTQYF
CDR3nt: TGTGCCAGCAGACTAGCGGGAGCGGAGACTAGCACAGATACGCAGTATTTT

abundance: .
j_gene: TRBJ2-1
d_gene: TRBD2
v_gene: TRBV29-1
CDR3aa: CSAVGLAGGKFF
CDR3nt: TGCAGCGCCGTGGGACTAGCGGGAGGCAAGTTCTTC

abundance: few
j_gene: TRBJ2-3
d_gene: .
v_gene: TRBV29-1
CDR3aa: CSVIPRAGTDTQYF
CDR3nt: TGCAGCGTCATCCCGAGGGCCGGCACAGATACGCAGTATTTT

abundance: few
j_gene: TRBJ2-1
d_gene: .
v_gene: TRBV15
CDR3aa: CATSRGWFRFF
CDR3nt: TGTGCCACCAGCAGAGGTTGGTTTAGGTTCTTC

abundance: .
j_gene: TRBJ2-5
d_gene: TRBD2
v_gene: TRBV6-5
CDR3aa: CASSYSTARESQETQYF
CDR3nt: TGTGCCAGCAGTTACTCAACGGCGCGGGAGAGCCAAGAGACCCAGTACTTC

abundance: .
j_gene: TRBJ2-2
d_gene: TRBD2
v_gene: TRBV5-1
CDR3aa: CASSLMTAGGTGELFF
CDR3nt: TGCGCCAGCAGCTTGATGACGGCGGGAGGGACCGGGGAGCTGTTTTTT

abundance: .
j_gene: TRBJ2-3
d_gene: TRBD2
v_gene: TRBV6-1
CDR3aa: CASSTTSGRPDTQYF
CDR3nt: TGTGCCAGCAGCACCACTAGCGGGAGACCAGATACGCAGTATTTT

abundance: .
j_gene: TRBJ1-5
d_gene: TRBD1
v_gene: TRBV4-1
CDR3aa: CASSQVSGQVSLSNQPQHF
CDR3nt: TGCGCCAGCAGCCAAGTATCGGGACAGGTCTCTCTTAGCAATCAGCCCCAGCATTTT

abundance: few
j_gene: TRBJ1-2
d_gene: .
v_gene: TRBV7-9
CDR3aa: CASSLTQVPANYGYTF
CDR3nt: TGTGCCAGCAGCTTAACACAGGTGCCAGCTAACTATGGCTACACCTTC

abundance: few
j_gene: TRBJ1-5
d_gene: .
v_gene: TRBV28
CDR3aa: CASSLTRYSNQPQHF
CDR3nt: TGTGCCAGCAGTTTAACCCGTTATAGCAATCAGCCCCAGCATTTT

abundance: few
j_gene: TRBJ2-1
d_gene: TRBD2
v_gene: TRBV19
CDR3aa: CASSIELAAPYEQFF
CDR3nt: TGTGCCAGTAGTATAGAACTAGCGGCTCCATATGAGCAGTTCTTC

abundance: few
j_gene: TRBJ2-4
d_gene: .
v_gene: TRBV6-1
CDR3aa: CASSPGTTAKNIQYF
CDR3nt: TGTGCCAGCAGTCCTGGGACAACAGCCAAAAACATTCAGTACTTC

abundance: .
j_gene: TRBJ1-2
d_gene: .
v_gene: TRBV7-9
CDR3aa: CASSSLLSGAAYGYTF
CDR3nt: TGTGCCAGCAGCTCCTTACTCTCAGGGGCGGCGTATGGCTACACCTTC